What follows are 7 T cell receptor beta chains derived from one specimen sequenced in a study of shared clonotypes between healthy human individuals. Profiling relied on immunoSEQ multiplex PCR, and the TCRdb table lists in-frame clones only, not all of them. The repertoire holds roughly 320,000 clones, with around 87% as singletons. Sequenced: memory CD8+ T cells sorted from blood. This sample's subset: CD45RO+ cells pooled with CCR7-negative TemRA cells. The receptors were sampled from a man between 18 and 29 years old in good health.

The chain uses TRBV4-1 and TRBJ2-3; D remains ambiguous. This CDR3 has 12 amino acids. Looked up from germline, CDR1 is MGHRA and CDR2 is YSYEKL. V gave up 3 bases and J gave up 0 bases, with 1 base separating them. This CDR3 is CASSQSTDTQYF. The CDR3 DNA sequence: TGCGCCAGCAGCCAGAGCACAGATACGCAGTATTTT.

The chain couples TRBV6-6 to TRBJ2-2, with D possibly TRBD2 on 5 matching bases. CDR3 length: 15 residues. Trimming pared 5 bases from V and 7 bases from J, leaving 17 bases between. CDR1 MNHNY and CDR2 SVGAGI come from the germline V gene (reference sequence). The CDR3 sequence: CASSPSVPGNGELFF. The CDR3 nucleotides read TGTGCCAGCAGTCCCTCGGTCCCCGGGAACGGGGAGCTGTTTTTT.

By its share, this clone is medium-sized. The genes are TRBV10-2 and TRBJ2-7; no clear D gene. Trimming shortened V by 2 bases and J by 1 base, and 12 bases separated the two germline ends. Germline-derived CDR1 and CDR2 are WSHSY and SAAADI. CDR3 length equals 15 residues. CDR3: CASSEVRYLSYEQYF. The CDR3 DNA follows: TGCGCCAGCAGTGAGGTGAGGTACCTTTCCTACGAGCAGTACTTC.

This clone was counted a single time. J is TRBJ2-6 and V is TRBV2; D possibly corresponds to TRBD2 (5 bases). Between the trimmed V and J ends, which lost 0 bases and 3 bases, there was a span of 15 bases. The CDR3 sequence is 18 residues long. CDR1 is SNHLY, CDR2 FYNNEI, per germline. The CDR3 here is CASSEAHLAFVGANVLTF. The CDR3 DNA is TGTGCCAGCAGTGAAGCCCACCTAGCTTTTGTTGGGGCCAACGTCCTGACTTTC.

The V and J genes are TRBV7-9 and TRBJ1-5; weak D call: TRBD1 (6 bases). The germline V gene has CDR1 SEHNR and CDR2 FQNEAQ (reference sequence). The CDR3 contains 14 residues. Trimming stripped 5 bases from V and 7 bases from J, with 15 bases between. CDR3 in DNA: TGTGCCAGCAGCGATACAGGGCTTGGGCAGCCCCAGCATTTT. Residues: CASSDTGLGQPQHF.

V gene TRBV5-1 combines with J gene TRBJ2-6; D ambiguous. The V end lost 0 bases, the J end lost 0 bases, and 19 bases lay between the germline ends. Per germline, CDR1 SGHRS and CDR2 YFSETQ. The CDR3 is 20 amino acids. The CDR3 sequence is CASSLESARQVFSGANVLTF. The CDR3 region has the DNA TGCGCCAGCAGCTTGGAAAGCGCGCGCCAGGTCTTCTCTGGGGCCAACGTCCTGACTTTC.

J is TRBJ1-4 and V is TRBV18; 7 nucleotides line up with TRBD1. After removal of 1 base from V and 0 bases from J, the junction contained 8 bases not matched to a gene. The CDR3 has 18 amino acids. Germline CDR1 KGHSH, CDR2 LQKENI. CDR3 in amino acids: CASSPLRDRFATNEKLFF. The CDR3 nucleotides read TGTGCCAGCTCACCACTCCGGGACAGATTTGCAACTAATGAAAAACTGTTTTTT.